This T cell receptor beta chain was captured by sequencing in a study of control samples from healthy donors and cancer patients. Only in-frame clones appear in the TCRdb table, and some are missing; sequencing was by immunoSEQ multiplex PCR. The sample carries 55,000 to 90,000 clones, approximately 87% recorded once. The CDR3 sequence is 15 residues long. CDR1 is SGHNT and CDR2 is YENEEA in the germline V gene. The ends were cut back, 6 bases at V and 2 bases at J, with 14 bases in the middle. Sequencing was done on a sample of blood. V usage is TRBV11-3 and J usage is TRBJ2-1; D might be TRBD1 (6 bases). The origin of this receptor is a man aged 50 to 59 in good health. The CDR3 is CASRLRTVAYNEQFF. The CDR3, as DNA: TGTGCCAGCAGACTTAGGACAGTCGCCTACAATGAGCAGTTCTTC.